A selection of T cell receptor beta chains follows, all from one sample in a study of spatial heterogeneity in lung cancer. TCRdb re-analysed the 5' RACE reads in MiXCR, keeping a single row per CDR3 protein. Here the sample spans 9,500 to 12,000 distinct CDR3 sequences, 9.5% to 13% being singletons. This sample comprised lung tumor tissue, obtained at surgery. These receptors all come from a female donor with early-stage non-small cell lung cancer. Each CDR3 is given with its conserved first and last residue. A D gene is named only where the DNA matches it firmly. Expanded clones are given a class, and other clones once, few, many or no size at all.

>TRBJ1-1|TRBV7-2|TRBD1|-
CASSLDQGANTEAFF
TGTGCCAGCAGCTTAGATCAGGGGGCGAACACTGAAGCTTTCTTT
>TRBJ1-5|TRBV30|-|few
CAWSVPPRGASQPQHF
TGTGCCTGGAGTGTACCGCCCCGGGGGGCTTCTCAGCCCCAGCATTTT
>TRBJ1-6|TRBV7-2|TRBD1|few
CASHRGQTNSPLHF
TGTGCCAGCCATAGGGGGCAGACAAATTCACCCCTCCACTTT
>TRBJ2-2|TRBV7-9|-|-
CASSLPAGELFF
TGTGCCAGCAGCTTGCCCGCTGGGGAGCTGTTTTTT
>TRBJ2-3|TRBV30|-|many
CAWSPGTDTQYF
TGTGCCTGGAGTCCTGGTACGGATACGCAGTATTTT
>TRBJ2-3|TRBV12-3/TRBV12-4|TRBD1|-
CASKFGQGQGGTDTQYF
TGTGCCAGCAAGTTTGGGCAGGGACAGGGAGGCACAGATACGCAGTATTTT
>TRBJ1-1|TRBV29-1|-|many
CSVVGQGGVTEAFF
TGCAGCGTTGTTGGTCAAGGAGGGGTCACTGAAGCTTTCTTT
>TRBJ2-7|TRBV20-1|TRBD1|-
CSAQSGQGAYEQYF
TGCAGTGCTCAATCCGGACAGGGGGCCTACGAGCAGTACTTC
>TRBJ1-3|TRBV28|-|-
CASSPIGGISGNTIYF
TGTGCCAGCAGCCCAATAGGTGGCATCTCTGGAAACACCATATATTTT
>TRBJ1-4|TRBV7-2|-|many
CASREWTDEKLFF
TGTGCCAGCCGAGAATGGACGGATGAAAAACTGTTTTTT
>TRBJ2-5|TRBV11-1|-|many
CASRGWGQETQYF
TGTGCCAGCAGGGGTTGGGGCCAAGAGACCCAGTACTTC
>TRBJ2-5|TRBV6-1|-|many
CASSEVRPGQETQYF
TGTGCCAGCAGTGAAGTACGTCCGGGGCAAGAGACCCAGTACTTC
>TRBJ2-5|TRBV11-2|TRBD2|many
CASSSGGYQETQYF
TGTGCCAGCAGCTCGGGGGGGTACCAAGAGACCCAGTACTTC
>TRBJ1-5|TRBV2|-|-
CASIQGSNQPQHF
TGTGCCAGCATACAAGGCAGCAATCAGCCCCAGCATTTT
>TRBJ1-1|TRBV29-1|-|few
CSVEEGTNTEAFF
TGCAGCGTTGAGGAGGGAACGAACACTGAAGCTTTCTTT
>TRBJ2-3|TRBV10-3|TRBD2|many
CAMRSGGTSTDTQYF
TGTGCCATGAGAAGCGGGGGGACTTCCACAGATACGCAGTATTTT
>TRBJ1-2|TRBV12-3/TRBV12-4|TRBD1|-
CASRTATGSRDGYTF
TGTGCCAGCAGAACCGCGACAGGGAGTAGGGATGGCTACACCTTC
>TRBJ1-2|TRBV7-9|-|many
CASSLVGATLEYGYTF
TGTGCCAGCAGCTTAGTCGGTGCCACTCTGGAGTATGGCTACACCTTC
>TRBJ2-2|TRBV3-1|-|-
CASSQAGNTGELFF
TGTGCCAGCAGCCAAGCGGGGAACACCGGGGAGCTGTTTTTT
>TRBJ2-7|TRBV9|-|many
CASSVEGVGEQYF
TGTGCCAGCAGCGTAGAGGGAGTCGGAGAGCAGTACTTC
>TRBJ2-5|TRBV15|-|-
CATSRDYEQETQYF
TGTGCCACCAGCAGAGACTATGAGCAAGAGACCCAGTACTTC
>TRBJ1-2|TRBV27|-|many
CASSLTGIYGYTF
TGTGCCAGCAGTTTAACAGGGATCTATGGCTACACCTTC
>TRBJ2-1|TRBV3-1|-|medium-sized
CASSILQRSYNEQFF
TGTGCCAGCAGCATACTTCAGCGGTCCTACAATGAGCAGTTCTTC
>TRBJ2-7|TRBV20-1|-|many
CSARDPILSYEQYF
TGCAGTGCTAGAGATCCCATCTTATCCTACGAGCAGTACTTC
>TRBJ2-3|TRBV7-9|-|medium-sized
CASRALGDTQYF
TGTGCCAGCAGGGCCCTGGGAGATACGCAGTATTTT
>TRBJ2-7|TRBV16|-|many
CASSPDRGFVEQYF
TGTGCCAGCAGTCCAGACAGAGGTTTTGTCGAGCAGTACTTC
>TRBJ2-5|TRBV18|-|many
CASIYGANQETQYF
TGTGCCAGCATATACGGGGCGAACCAAGAGACCCAGTACTTC
>TRBJ2-3|TRBV6-5|TRBD2|-
CASRERGGRTDTQYF
TGTGCCAGCAGAGAACGGGGGGGCCGGACAGATACGCAGTATTTT
>TRBJ2-6|TRBV10-3|-|-
CAIGDAVSSGANVLTF
TGTGCCATCGGGGACGCTGTAAGCTCTGGGGCCAACGTCCTGACTTTC
>TRBJ2-2|TRBV7-9|-|many
CASSQRPLGGRTGELFF
TGTGCCAGCAGCCAGCGCCCTCTGGGCGGGCGAACCGGGGAGCTGTTTTTT
>TRBJ2-7|TRBV14|-|-
CASSGSAYEQYF
TGTGCCAGCAGCGGATCCGCTTACGAGCAGTACTTC
>TRBJ2-5|TRBV5-1|TRBD2|-
CASSLGGSKETQYF
TGCGCCAGCAGCTTGGGCGGGAGCAAAGAGACCCAGTACTTC
>TRBJ2-2|TRBV30|-|many
CARRFSGELFF
TGTGCCCGCCGATTCTCCGGGGAGCTGTTTTTT
>TRBJ1-5|TRBV6-2/TRBV6-3|TRBD1|medium-sized
CASSYRTGSNQPQHF
TGTGCCAGCAGTTACCGGACAGGGAGCAATCAGCCCCAGCATTTT
>TRBJ2-1|TRBV20-1|TRBD2|-
CSARTSFEQFF
TGCAGTGCTAGGACTAGCTTTGAGCAGTTCTTC
>TRBJ2-7|TRBV23-1|-|many
CASILSGILGHEQYF
TGCGCCAGCATTCTCTCGGGGATCCTTGGGCACGAGCAGTACTTC
>TRBJ1-2|TRBV5-4|-|many
CASSLVGAYHGYTF
TGTGCCAGCAGCTTGGTTGGGGCGTATCATGGCTACACCTTC
>TRBJ2-1|TRBV11-3|TRBD2|-
CASSAPTGTSAYNEQFF
TGTGCCAGCAGCGCCCCAACCGGGACTAGCGCTTACAATGAGCAGTTCTTC
>TRBJ2-7|TRBV20-1|-|few
CSARGLTYEQYF
TGCAGTGCTAGGGGCTTAACCTACGAGCAGTACTTC
>TRBJ2-1|TRBV5-1|TRBD1|many
CASSLHGTGSYNEQFF
TGCGCCAGCAGCTTGCACGGGACAGGGTCCTACAATGAGCAGTTCTTC
>TRBJ1-1|TRBV28|TRBD1|medium-sized
CASSLWGTAEAFF
TGTGCCAGCAGTTTATGGGGGACAGCTGAAGCTTTCTTT
>TRBJ1-5|TRBV19|-|medium-sized
CASSISEGPQHF
TGTGCCAGTAGTATTTCGGAGGGGCCCCAGCATTTT
>TRBJ2-1|TRBV6-2/TRBV6-3|-|medium-sized
CASEDRYNEQFF
TGTGCCAGCGAAGACCGGTACAATGAGCAGTTCTTC
>TRBJ1-1|TRBV27|-|medium-sized
CASSPRLKAEAFF
TGTGCCAGCAGCCCCCGACTCAAGGCTGAAGCTTTCTTT
>TRBJ1-2|TRBV7-2|-|-
CATLPVGVFHGYTF
TGTGCCACACTCCCCGTGGGCGTCTTCCATGGCTACACCTTC